Here is one T cell receptor (beta chain) with its context. This same CDR3 is encoded by further DNA sequences in the sample. This entry belongs to a study of high-grade serous ovarian cancer treatment subgroups. Some clones are missing from TCRdb's copy, which holds only in-frame ones; the method was immunoSEQ multiplex PCR. The repertoire holds 5,800 or so clones, with about 70% as singletons. Tumor samples were obtained before definitive surgery or chemotherapy. Germline CDR1 KGHSH, CDR2 LQKENI. The length of the CDR3 is 14 residues. V was cut by 1 base and J by 7 bases, with 10 bases left in between.

Specimen: tumor tissue. The clonotype originates from a human donor with high-grade serous ovarian cancer. This rearrangement joins TRBV18 to TRBJ1-4; tentatively, D is TRBD1 (6 bases). The CDR3 sequence: CASSPRGRGEKLFF. CDR3 DNA: TGTGCCAGCTCACCACGGGGGCGCGGTGAAAAACTGTTTTTT.